Shown below are 32 T cell receptor beta chains from a single sample sequenced in a study of siplizumab effects on memory and regulatory T cells. Produced via immunoSEQ multiplex PCR; TCRdb's table is partial and in-frame only. The profile shows 100,000 or so clones, about 91% of them singletons. Source material: CD4+ T cells sorted from blood. The receptor set was obtained from a human donor in good health. Some clones in this sample may be carry-over from other donors' samples.

V and J are TRBV5-4 and TRBJ2-5, with 11 bases lining up with TRBD1. Germline V gene data show CDR1 as SGHNT and CDR2 as YYREEE (reference sequence). J lost 5 bases, V lost 2 bases, and 5 bases had no gene match. The CDR3 spans 15 residues. The CDR3 bases are TGTGCCAGCAGCTTAGCGGACAGGGGGCAGGAGACCCAGTACTTC. It yields the protein CASSLADRGQETQYF.

The genes are TRBV18 and TRBJ1-1; maybe TRBD1 (5 bases). CDR1 and CDR2 from the germline V gene are KGHSH and LQKENI. CDR3 length: 13 amino acids. V lost 6 bases to trimming and J lost 11 bases, with 19 bases between them. For the CDR3, the DNA is TGTGCCAGCTCGCGCGGGGACCGCTCCGGTGCTTTCTTT. Translating it yields CASSRGDRSGAFF.

V usage is TRBV9 and J usage is TRBJ2-6; D not resolved. With 2 bases removed from V and 1 base from J, the gap between germline ends came to 13 bases. The V gene's germline CDR1 is SGDLS and CDR2 YYNGEE. This CDR3 spans 17 amino acids. CDR3 sequence: CASSVLTSPSGANVLTF. DNA for the CDR3: TGTGCCAGCAGCGTTCTGACGTCCCCTTCTGGGGCCAACGTCCTGACTTTC.

This sequence joins TRBV4-1 and TRBJ2-1, with 9 nucleotides matching TRBD2. V trimming: 3 bases; J trimming: 7 bases; junction bases outside the gene matches: 10. The V gene's germline CDR1 is MGHRA and CDR2 YSYEKL. The CDR3 runs 16 residues. The CDR3: CASSQGRDSGRNEQFF. CDR3 sequence (DNA): TGCGCCAGCAGCCAGGGAAGAGATAGCGGGAGAAATGAGCAGTTCTTC.

The chain joins TRBV19 to TRBJ2-2; weak D call: TRBD2 (6 bases). V was pared by 1 base and J by 5 bases, with 11 bases between. The CDR3 consists of 15 residues. The germline V gene has CDR1 LNHDA and CDR2 SQIVND (reference sequence). The CDR3 bases are TGTGCCAGTAGTATAGGGCGGGAAACTACCGGGGAGCTGTTTTTT. It encodes CASSIGRETTGELFF.

The chain employs TRBV7-3 and TRBJ2-7, with D perhaps TRBD1 or TRBD2 (5 bases each). The CDR3 contains 14 residues. The germline V gene encodes CDR1 SGHTA and CDR2 FQGTGA. V lost 2 bases, J lost 0 bases, and 8 bases lay in between. The DNA for the CDR3 is TGTGCCAGCAGCTTAGAGGGGAGCTCCTACGAGCAGTACTTC. Its protein is CASSLEGSSYEQYF.

This rearrangement joins TRBV5-1 to TRBJ2-7; no definite D call. V dropped 1 base and J dropped 5 bases, with 13 bases sitting between them. The CDR3 totals 14 residues. Germline V lookup: CDR1 SGHRS, CDR2 YFSETQ. The CDR3: CASSLNPASHEQYF. The DNA for the CDR3 is TGCGCCAGCAGCTTGAACCCCGCGAGCCACGAGCAGTACTTC. The complete variable domain, with remaining parts taken from reference TRBV5-1 and TRBJ2-7, reads KAGVTQTPRYLIKTRGQQVTLSCSPISGHRSVSWYQQTPGQGLQFLFEYFSETQRNKGNFPGRFSGRQFSNSRSEMNVSTLELGDSALYLCASSLNPASHEQYFGPGTRLTVT.

V gene TRBV19 combines with J gene TRBJ2-1; 7 bases are a match to TRBD2. Germline CDR1 is LNHDA and CDR2 is SQIVND (reference sequence). Unmatched junction bases numbered 16, after V lost 1 base and J lost 7 bases. CDR3 length equals 18 residues. The CDR3 DNA follows: TGTGCCAGTAGTATAGGCAGAGCGGTAGCGGGTGCCCTGAATGAGCAGTTCTTC. Translating it yields CASSIGRAVAGALNEQFF. The variable domain in full, completed from reference TRBV19 and TRBJ2-1, reads DGGITQSPKYLFRKEGQNVTLSCEQNLNHDAMYWYRQDPGQGLRLIYYSQIVNDFQKGDIAEGYSVSREKKESFPLTVTSAQKNPTAFYLCASSIGRAVAGALNEQFFGPGTRLTVL.

The chain joins TRBV10-1 to TRBJ2-3, with no clear D. Germline CDR1 is WNHNN and CDR2 is SYGVQD (reference sequence). This CDR3 spans 14 amino acids. V lost 3 bases, J lost 4 bases, and 11 bases lay in between. This chain's CDR3 is CASSDPGRADTQYF. The CDR3 coding sequence is TGCGCCAGCAGTGATCCGGGTCGCGCAGATACGCAGTATTTT.

The gene calls are TRBV2 and TRBJ1-4, with D possibly being TRBD1 (5 bases). Trimming left V 4 bases short and J 0 bases short, with 9 bases between. CDR1 and CDR2 from the germline V gene are SNHLY and FYNNEI. The CDR3 is made up of 15 amino acids. CDR3 sequence reads: CASSVQDSTNEKLFF. CDR3 nucleotides: TGTGCCAGCAGTGTACAGGACTCAACTAATGAAAAACTGTTTTTT.

The chain couples TRBV19 to TRBJ2-2; D unresolved. V was pared by 4 bases and J by 4 bases, with 10 bases between. The CDR3 spans 14 residues. CDR1 and CDR2 from the germline V gene are LNHDA and SQIVND (reference sequence). The DNA of the CDR3 is TGTGCCAGTAGTAATCCGGGCGGCACCGGGGAGCTGTTTTTT. It encodes CASSNPGGTGELFF.

The chain uses TRBV28 and TRBJ1-1; a weak D match, TRBD1 (6 bases). Germline V gene lookup returns CDR1 MDHEN and CDR2 SYDVKM. V lost 4 bases to trimming and J lost 0 bases, with 18 bases between them. The CDR3 spans 17 residues. CDR3 amino acids: CASSSRQAIHMNTEAFF. DNA of the CDR3: TGTGCCAGCAGTTCCAGACAGGCGATTCACATGAACACTGAAGCTTTCTTT.

V is TRBV28 and J is TRBJ2-7; TRBD1 is a possible D gene (8 bases). CDR1 and CDR2 from the germline V gene are MDHEN and SYDVKM. Trimming took 5 bases from V and 1 from J, leaving 15 bases between them. The CDR3 is 15 residues long. CDR3 amino acids: CASSPTGGGSYEQYF. As DNA, the CDR3 is TGTGCCAGCAGTCCAACAGGGGGGGGATCCTACGAGCAGTACTTC.

This clone has just one count. This chain connects TRBV6-6 to TRBJ2-1, with 10 nucleotides matching TRBD2. Trimming at V came to 4 bases and at J to 4 bases, leaving 1 base not matched to a gene. The CDR3 is 14 amino acids. The V gene's germline CDR1 is MNHNY and CDR2 SVGAGI (reference sequence). CDR3 sequence: CASSLAGGYNEQFF. The CDR3 nucleotides read TGTGCCAGCAGTTTAGCGGGAGGATACAATGAGCAGTTCTTC.

This chain uses TRBV6-5 with TRBJ2-7; 13 bases align to TRBD2. The CDR3 length is 15 residues. Unmatched junction bases numbered 3, after V lost 2 bases and J lost 5 bases. Germline V gene sequence: CDR1 MNHEY, CDR2 SVGAGI. Here the CDR3 DNA reads TGTGCCAGCAGTTACCGGACTAGCGGGAGAGACGAGCAGTACTTC. Its translation is CASSYRTSGRDEQYF.

The V call is TRBV11-2, the J call TRBJ1-5; no firm D call. The CDR3 is 16 amino acids. Germline V lookup: CDR1 SGHAT, CDR2 FQNNGV. The V end lost 1 base, the J end lost 1 base, and 11 bases lay between the germline ends. The CDR3 DNA is TGTGCCAGCAGCTTAGCAGGTAACCCCAGCAATCAGCCCCAGCATTTT. Protein: CASSLAGNPSNQPQHF.

The chain has TRBV7-9 and TRBJ2-1; 7 bases fit TRBD2. Germline lookup yields CDR1 SEHNR and CDR2 FQNEAQ (reference sequence). This CDR3 comprises 16 residues. The ends lost 4 bases at V and 4 bases at J; junction bases unmatched: 10. CDR3 protein: CASSSGGRVVYNEQFF. The CDR3 region has the DNA TGTGCCAGCAGCTCGGGGGGTCGCGTCGTTTACAATGAGCAGTTCTTC.

The V and J genes are TRBV5-1 and TRBJ2-2; D may be TRBD1 or TRBD2 (5 bases each). V shed 0 bases and J shed 9 bases, with 12 bases lying between them. Germline V gene sequence: CDR1 SGHRS, CDR2 YFSETQ. This CDR3 region has 14 residues. The CDR3 loop is CASSLGDGGRELFF. Here the CDR3 DNA reads TGCGCCAGCAGCTTGGGGGACGGCGGCCGGGAGCTGTTTTTT.

With respect to this clone: Additional DNA sequences in this sample encode the identical CDR3. This chain connects TRBV11-3 to TRBJ2-1, with TRBD2 matching over 10 bases. V lost 2 bases to trimming and J lost 6 bases; unmatched junction nucleotides: 4. Germline-derived CDR1 and CDR2 are SGHNT and YENEEA. CDR3 length equals 15 residues. CDR3 nucleotides: TGTGCCAGCAGCTTACTAGCGGGAGTCGGCAATGAGCAGTTCTTC. Translation: CASSLLAGVGNEQFF.

The V gene is TRBV25-1, the J gene TRBJ2-7; D assignment may be TRBD1 or TRBD2 (5 bases each). V lost 5 bases to trimming and J lost 2 bases, with 10 bases between them. CDR3 length equals 13 residues. CDR1 is MGHDK, CDR2 SYGVNS, per germline. The CDR3 coding sequence is TGTGCCAGCAGTAGTCAGGGACCCTACGAGCAGTACTTC. Translation gives CASSSQGPYEQYF.

The rearrangement uses TRBV7-2 and TRBJ2-5; 9 bases agree with TRBD2. The germline V gene has CDR1 SGHTA and CDR2 FQGNSA. The CDR3 runs to 18 residues. The trim removed 4 bases at V and 1 base at J, leaving 13 bases unmatched. In DNA, the CDR3 is TGTGCCAGCAGCTCAGAAGGCGGGAGGGCCGCGGGCCAAGAGACCCAGTACTTC. This encodes CASSSEGGRAAGQETQYF.

The V gene is TRBV7-9, the J gene TRBJ1-1; D not resolved. CDR1 SEHNR and CDR2 FQNEAQ come from the germline V gene (reference sequence). The CDR3 loop spans 15 amino acids. V shed 5 bases and J shed 0 bases, with 13 bases lying between them. This CDR3 reads CASSPKVRLNTEAFF. CDR3 DNA: TGTGCCAGCAGCCCCAAGGTTCGTTTGAACACTGAAGCTTTCTTT. The entire variable domain, with the rest obtained from reference TRBV7-9 and TRBJ1-1, is as follows: DTGVSQNPRHKITKRGQNVTFRCDPISEHNRLYWYRQTLGQGPEFLTYFQNEAQLEKSRLLSDRFSAERPKGSFSTLEIQRTEQGDSAMYLCASSPKVRLNTEAFFGQGTRLTVV.

This chain links TRBV23-1 with TRBJ2-1, with 8 bases aligning to TRBD2. TRBV23-1 is an ORF, and what it does is uncertain. Trimming cost V 4 bases and J 6 bases; bases outside gene matches: 17. The length of the CDR3 is 18 residues. CDR3 sequence reads: CASSPSEASGSTRNEQFF. CDR3 sequence (DNA): TGCGCCAGCAGTCCCTCGGAGGCCAGCGGGAGCACACGCAATGAGCAGTTCTTC.

V usage is TRBV6-5 and J usage is TRBJ1-1, with a possible D match to TRBD1 (6 bases). The CDR3 extends over 14 amino acids. V was shortened by 5 bases and J by 10 bases, with 20 bases between the two germline ends. CDR1 is MNHEY, CDR2 SVGAGI, per germline. CDR3: CASSAVFARGAAFF. The CDR3 DNA reads TGTGCCAGCAGTGCCGTTTTTGCACGGGGGGCAGCTTTCTTT.

The chain recombines TRBV6-5 with TRBJ2-7; 10 bases align to TRBD1. V trimming: 8 bases; J trimming: 3 bases; junction bases outside the gene matches: 10. The CDR3 length is 15 residues. Germline CDR1 and CDR2: MNHEY and SVGAGI. CDR3 DNA: TGTGCCAGCGCGTATTTCCGGGACAGGGGCTACGAGCAGTACTTC. This translates into CASAYFRDRGYEQYF.

This chain joins TRBV21-1 and TRBJ2-1; the table calls TRBD2, which could not be checked here. TRBV21-1 is assigned pseudogene status. The CDR3 length is 17 residues. As DNA, the CDR3 is TGTGCCAGCAGCAAAGTTGTTAGCGGGAGCTCCTACAATGAGCAGTTCTTC. This sequence encodes CASSKVVSGSSYNEQFF.

The rearrangement links TRBV27 to TRBJ2-7; a weak D match, TRBD1 (5 bases). The CDR3 is 15 amino acids. Germline V lookup: CDR1 MNHEY, CDR2 SMNVEV (reference sequence). Trimming shortened V by 2 bases and J by 0 bases, and 11 bases separated the two germline ends. The CDR3 DNA reads TGTGCCAGCAGTTTAGCGGTGGACAACTCCTACGAGCAGTACTTC. This codes for CASSLAVDNSYEQYF.

The V call is TRBV10-3, the J call TRBJ1-2; 7 nucleotides align to TRBD1. The length of the CDR3 is 16 residues. The germline CDR1 and CDR2 sequences are ENHRY and SYGVKD. The ends lost 7 bases at V and 7 bases at J; junction bases unmatched: 18. CDR3 nucleotides: TGTGCCATCACCCAGGGGGGGGGCGAGTTTCTTTTTGGCTACACCTTC. This codes for CAITQGGGEFLFGYTF.

This chain links TRBV29-1 with TRBJ2-5, with TRBD1 matching over 8 bases. The length of the CDR3 is 14 residues. Unmatched junction bases numbered 9, after V lost 4 bases and J lost 5 bases. CDR1 and CDR2 (germline): SQVTM, ANQGSEA. CDR3 DNA: TGCAGCGTTGCGGCAGGGGGCGCGGGGGAGACCCAGTACTTC. Translation: CSVAAGGAGETQYF.

This clone has just a few counts. The J gene is TRBJ1-2, the V gene TRBV15, with 9 bases lining up with TRBD1. Germline loops: CDR1 LNHNV, CDR2 YYDKDF (reference sequence). The V gene end was trimmed by 4 bases and the J gene end by 1 base; junction bases not matched to a gene: 10. The CDR3 is 17 amino acids. CDR3 protein: CATSKGTGIRNNYGYTF. The CDR3, as DNA: TGTGCCACCAGCAAAGGGACAGGGATACGAAATAACTATGGCTACACCTTC.

V is TRBV29-1 and J is TRBJ2-5; 9 nucleotides match TRBD2. V was pared by 7 bases and J by 2 bases, with 11 bases of the junction left unmatched. Germline V gives CDR1 SQVTM, CDR2 ANQGSEA. The CDR3 covers 15 residues. The CDR3 nucleotides are TGCAGCGCAACCCCCCTTGCGGGAGGGCAAGAGACCCAGTACTTC. Its translation is CSATPLAGGQETQYF.

The chain has TRBV5-1 and TRBJ1-1; D not resolved. This CDR3 has 14 residues. Germline V CDR1 and CDR2: SGHRS, YFSETQ. Trimming stripped 0 bases from V and 2 bases from J, with 8 bases between. As DNA, the CDR3 is TGCGCCAGCAGCTTGGACACGGCAAACACTGAAGCTTTCTTT. This sequence encodes CASSLDTANTEAFF.